The 17 T cell receptor beta chains given below trace back to one sample, sequenced in a study of cytomegalovirus exposure and HLA in healthy donors. The repertoire was sequenced with immunoSEQ multiplex PCR; TCRdb's copy has only in-frame clones and lacks some. Of about 98,000 clones in the sample, over 75% were seen once. Sequences were obtained from PBMCs. The origin of the receptors is a man between 18 and 35 years old in good health and CMV-seropositive.

This clone showed up just once. The chain recombines TRBV4-3 with TRBJ2-3; D is possibly TRBD2 (5 bases). The CDR3 totals 15 residues. From germline, CDR1 is LGHNA and CDR2 YSLEER. Trimming shortened V by 6 bases and J by 5 bases, and 18 bases separated the two germline ends. CDR3 in DNA: TGCGCCAGCAGTCCGACGACGGGGTGGGGAGATACGCAGTATTTT. Amino acids: CASSPTTGWGDTQYF.

J is TRBJ2-2 and V is TRBV11-3; unclear D gene. The V end lost 1 base, the J end lost 6 bases, and 6 bases lay between the germline ends. The CDR3 runs 13 residues. The V gene's germline CDR1 is SGHNT and CDR2 YENEEA. The CDR3 loop is CASSLVRSGELFF. The CDR3 DNA is TGTGCCAGCAGCTTAGTTCGGTCCGGGGAGCTGTTTTTT.

The V call is TRBV6-4, the J call TRBJ2-2; D is perhaps TRBD1 (6 bases). Trimming took off 7 bases at V and 4 bases at J, with 19 bases between the two ends. There are 16 residues in the CDR3. Germline loops: CDR1 MRHNA, CDR2 SNTAGT. CDR3 sequence: CASKDSELEGTGELFF. CDR3 coding DNA: TGTGCCAGCAAGGACAGCGAACTTGAGGGCACCGGGGAGCTGTTTTTT.

This clone has a single count. The CDR3 reads CASSLSFGGGLEAFF. The CDR3 DNA follows: TGTGCCAGCAGCTTAAGTTTCGGGGGGGGGCTTGAAGCTTTCTTT. The V and J genes are TRBV7-2 and TRBJ1-1; D may be TRBD1 (6 bases). The length of the CDR3 is 15 residues. The germline V gene encodes CDR1 SGHTA and CDR2 FQGNSA. Trimming took off 2 bases at V and 7 bases at J, with 17 bases between the two ends. Based on the CDR3 plus reference TRBV7-2 and TRBJ1-1, the full variable domain is GAGVSQSPSNKVTEKGKDVELRCDPISGHTALYWYRQSLGQGLEFLIYFQGNSAPDKSGLPSDRFSAERTGGSVSTLTIQRTQQEDSAVYLCASSLSFGGGLEAFFGQGTRLTVV.

CDR3 nucleotide sequence: TGTGCCAGCAGCCAAGATAGGGGGAACTATGGCTACACCTTC. This gives the protein CASSQDRGNYGYTF. The chain combines TRBV4-2 with TRBJ1-2, with D perhaps TRBD1 (6 bases). Germline lookup yields CDR1 LGHNA and CDR2 YNFKEQ. The length of the CDR3 is 14 residues. Trimming shortened V by 0 bases and J by 2 bases, and 7 bases separated the two germline ends.

There are a few counts of this clone. The chain has TRBV4-1 and TRBJ1-5; 7 bases map to TRBD1. This CDR3 region has 17 residues. V shed 0 bases, J shed 6 bases, and the junction held 11 bases outside the gene matches. CDR1 and CDR2 from the germline V gene are MGHRA and YSYEKL. The CDR3 DNA sequence: TGCGCCAGCAGCCAAGATCAATGGGACAGTATGGCTCAGCCCCAGCATTTT. This sequence encodes CASSQDQWDSMAQPQHF.

This sequence joins TRBV9 and TRBJ2-7; 7 nucleotides agree with TRBD1. The ends lost 5 bases at V and 0 bases at J; junction bases unmatched: 2. The CDR3 runs 13 residues. The germline V gene encodes CDR1 SGDLS and CDR2 YYNGEE. This CDR3 reads CASRGQDSYEQYF. CDR3 in DNA: TGTGCCAGCAGAGGACAGGACTCCTACGAGCAGTACTTC.

The chain carries TRBV5-1 and TRBJ1-1; TRBD1 aligns across 8 bases. This CDR3 contains 14 residues. CDR1 is SGHRS and CDR2 is YFSETQ in the germline V gene. V lost 5 bases to trimming and J lost 1 base; unmatched junction nucleotides: 4. DNA of the CDR3: TGCGCCAGCAGTTTTGACAGGGGGAACACTGAAGCTTTCTTT. It is translated as CASSFDRGNTEAFF.

This clone was recorded only once. The chain links TRBV9 to TRBJ1-1; D uncertain. CDR1 SGDLS and CDR2 YYNGEE come from the germline V gene. V lost 4 bases, J lost 0 bases, and 22 bases lay in between. The CDR3 is made up of 18 amino acids. The CDR3 DNA reads TGTGCCAGCAGCAATTGGACGGACTCTCCCCGCATGAACACTGAAGCTTTCTTT. Its translation is CASSNWTDSPRMNTEAFF.

The chain combines TRBV6-1 with TRBJ2-5, with D possibly TRBD2 on 5 matching bases. Per the germline V gene, CDR1 is MNHNS and CDR2 is SASEGT. This CDR3 has 15 residues. The ends were cut back, 2 bases at V and 5 bases at J, with 15 bases in the middle. CDR3 loop: CASSELPLSGETQYF. CDR3 DNA sequence: TGTGCCAGCAGTGAACTGCCGTTATCGGGGGAGACCCAGTACTTC.

The rearrangement links TRBV4-3 to TRBJ2-7; TRBD1 aligns across 9 bases. This CDR3 has 22 amino acids. Germline trimming cut 0 bases from V and 0 bases from J; bases unmatched to any gene: 21. Germline V CDR1 and CDR2: LGHNA, YSLEER. The CDR3 protein is CASSQDFVTGGLPLSSSYEQYF. Here the CDR3 DNA reads TGCGCCAGCAGCCAAGATTTTGTGACAGGGGGACTCCCACTATCAAGCTCCTACGAGCAGTACTTC.

The CDR3 sequence: CASSHLDRGHDGYTF. CDR3 DNA sequence: TGCGCCAGCAGCCATTTGGACAGGGGGCATGATGGCTACACCTTC. The gene calls are TRBV4-1 and TRBJ1-2; 11 nucleotides agree with TRBD1. Trimming took 3 bases from V and 6 from J; bases not matched to a gene: 6. Per the germline V gene, CDR1 is MGHRA and CDR2 is YSYEKL. This CDR3 is built from 15 residues.

The chain has TRBV7-8 and TRBJ1-5; TRBD1 agrees at 7 bases. The CDR3 loop spans 13 amino acids. Germline loops: CDR1 SGHVS, CDR2 FQNEAQ. V gave up 5 bases and J gave up 7 bases; unmatched junction bases: 5. CDR3 nucleotide sequence: TGTGCCAGCAGCCCGGGGGACAGCCAGCCCCAGCATTTT. Protein product: CASSPGDSQPQHF.

The CDR3 region has the DNA TGTGCCAGCAGCCAAAGGCCCCAACCACAGGCTAGCGGGGGGGCGGCTTACAATGAGCAGTTCTTC. Protein product: CASSQRPQPQASGGAAYNEQFF. The V gene is TRBV4-2, the J gene TRBJ2-1, with 12 bases fitting TRBD2. The CDR3 is made up of 22 amino acids. V was clipped by 2 bases and J by 4 bases; unmatched bases: 21. Germline values: CDR1 LGHNA, CDR2 YNFKEQ.

The chain has TRBV5-8 and TRBJ2-7, with 8 bases fitting TRBD1. V shed 2 bases, J shed 4 bases, and the junction held 5 bases outside the gene matches. The CDR3 totals 14 residues. Germline loops: CDR1 SGHTS, CDR2 YDEGEE. The CDR3 bases are TGTGCCAGCAGCTTAGGACAGGGTCGGTACGAGCAGTACTTC. This codes for CASSLGQGRYEQYF.

The chain links TRBV5-4 to TRBJ2-2; the D is unclear. The CDR3 loop spans 14 amino acids. Deletions cut 0 bases from V and 1 base from J, with 4 bases between. Germline CDR1 SGHNT, CDR2 YYREEE (reference sequence). The CDR3, as DNA: TGTGCCAGCAGCTTGGGACAGAACACCGGGGAGCTGTTTTTT. Residues: CASSLGQNTGELFF. Combining the CDR3 with reference TRBV5-4 and TRBJ2-2 gives the whole variable domain ETGVTQSPTHLIKTRGQQVTLRCSSQSGHNTVSWYQQALGQGPQFIFQYYREEENGRGNFPPRFSGLQFPNYSSELNVNALELDDSALYLCASSLGQNTGELFFGEGSRLTVL.

The V call is TRBV7-9, the J call TRBJ2-2; 9 bases fit TRBD1. The CDR3 is 14 amino acids. V lost 6 bases and J lost 5; bases outside the gene matches: 4. CDR1 is SEHNR and CDR2 is FQNEAQ in the germline V gene (reference sequence). This CDR3 is CASRGQGTTGELFF. CDR3 coding DNA: TGTGCCAGCAGAGGACAGGGGACTACCGGGGAGCTGTTTTTT.